This T cell receptor beta chain derives from a study of PD-1 blockade in mismatch repair-deficient tumors (dated by TCRdb to between 2016 and 2019). Concerning the study at large: Between September 2013 and 2016, the trial enrolled 70 to 100 consecutive patients with over 10 mismatch repair-deficient cancer types, every one of whom had been previously treated and was progressing. Tumor-associated T cell clones in the peripheral blood of patients responding to PD-1 blockade were tracked using deep sequencing of TCR CDR3 regions.

The library relied on the immunoSEQ multiplex PCR assay. As stored in TCRdb, this immuneACCESS dataset retains in-frame rearrangements with V and J assigned. A fraction of the clones does not appear; measured against another copy, unresolved V genes explain less than half of the discrepancy, and the remainder lacks a known reason. Within this sample are 130,000 or so clones, with roughly 86% of them counted one time only. The ten biggest clones cover roughly 13% of the sample. Inclusive of the bounding cysteine and phenylalanine, the CDR3 is 15 residues long. Just the 45-base CDR3 DNA is kept, in frame starting at base 1. CDR1 MNHEY and CDR2 SVGAGI were looked up in the germline V gene. V is pared back by 9 bases and J by 6 bases, with 20 bases lying between the germline termini. Mismatch repair deficiency in every enrolled patient was established by polymerase chain reaction or immunohistochemistry. Three patients who responded to pembrolizumab therapy underwent TCR sequencing. The phase II trial prospectively evaluated PD-1 blockade with pembrolizumab in advanced mismatch repair-deficient cancers, independent of tissue of origin. Peripheral blood T cell samples were serially collected before and at multiple times after PD-1 blockade was started. Blood sampling times were reported as weeks after the first pembrolizumab dose.

Concerning this clone: Its antigen has not been determined. Per-base qualities were not stored, and no clone one base away is much larger.

Findings and caveats that apply to the study as a whole: Clones residing in the tumor, which were often undetectable in blood before treatment, expanded quickly after pembrolizumab and then contracted, generally before radiologic responses.

The sequenced sample was peripheral blood, obtained 44 weeks after starting pembrolizumab. Recombination connected TRBV6-5 to TRBJ1-4; no D gene can be assigned with confidence. The sequence came from an adult with mismatch repair-deficient cancer. The CDR3 here reads CASREQRTTHEKLFF. The sequenced DNA is TGTGCCAGTCGGGAACAAAGGACCACCCATGAAAAACTGTTTTTT.